This TCR beta chain was sequenced in a study of patients and donors after allogeneic stem cell transplantation. TCRdb ran MiXCR on the RT-PCR reads and lists one entry per CDR3 protein. The sample holds approximately 430,000 distinct CDR3 sequences; roughly 17% are singletons and the top ten take 7% to 7.5%. CDR1 and CDR2 from the germline V gene are SGHAT and FQNNGV. Trimming cost V 6 bases and J 12 bases, with 15 bases left between them. The CDR3 totals 12 residues. The TCR was taken from a human donor who was either an allogeneic HSCT recipient or a stem cell or donor lymphocyte infusion donor (not recorded which). It is not recorded whose cells these are; they may come from a transplant donor. The chain has TRBV11-2 and TRBJ2-1; D is ambiguous. Sequences were obtained from blood, either unsorted or a sorted T cell fraction (not recorded which). The CDR3 spells CASRPDGLWQFF. The CDR3 DNA sequence: TGTGCCAGCAGACCGGACGGCTTGTGGCAGTTCTTC.